A selection of T cell receptor beta chains follows, all from one sample in a study of blood T cell repertoires in COVID-19. The data were produced by immunoSEQ multiplex PCR, yet TCRdb's version contains in-frame clones alone and is incomplete. The repertoire holds over 100,000 clones, with approximately 70% as singletons. Sequencing was carried out using peripheral blood. Receptors were obtained from a woman aged 70-85 years with acute or convalescent COVID-19. The CDR3 runs from the conserved cysteine through the conserved F or W. Each record gives: J gene, clone size, V gene, D gene, CDR3 protein, CDR3 DNA. D genes are given only for firm matches. Size is omitted from some rows. Given values are once, few, many or a class for expanded clones.

>TRBJ2-2|.|TRBV12-3/TRBV12-4|.
CASGGTNTGELFF
TGTGCCAGCGGCGGGACGAACACCGGGGAGCTGTTTTTT
>TRBJ2-5|.|TRBV5-1|TRBD2
CASSLPPPGGGETQYF
TGCGCCAGCAGCTTGCCCCCGCCTGGCGGGGGGGAGACCCAGTACTTC
>TRBJ2-3|.|TRBV7-2|.
CASSSQGWGGTDTQYF
TGTGCCAGCAGCTCCCAGGGATGGGGTGGCACAGATACGCAGTATTTT
>TRBJ2-7|.|TRBV5-1|.
CASSLGAKYEQYF
TGCGCCAGCAGCTTGGGGGCCAAATACGAGCAGTACTTC
>TRBJ2-4|many|TRBV2|.
CASSAGGVGIQYF
TGTGCCAGCAGCGCTGGAGGGGTTGGCATTCAGTACTTC
>TRBJ1-2|once|TRBV19|.
CASSHREGSVYGYTF
TGTGCCAGTAGTCACAGGGAAGGTAGTGTCTATGGCTACACCTTC
>TRBJ2-7|few|TRBV7-8|.
CASSLELRSSYEQYF
TGTGCCAGCAGCTTAGAACTAAGGAGCTCCTACGAGCAGTACTTC
>TRBJ1-1|.|TRBV2|.
CASSVGPNTEAFF
TGTGCCAGCAGTGTCGGTCCGAACACTGAAGCTTTCTTT
>TRBJ2-5|once|TRBV7-2|.
CASSLGTGTETQYF
TGTGCCAGCAGCTTAGGTACAGGGACGGAGACCCAGTACTTC
>TRBJ2-3|once|TRBV3-1/TRBV3-2|.
CASSHGGVRTDTQYF
TGTGCCAGCAGCCACGGGGGAGTGAGGACAGATACGCAGTATTTT
>TRBJ1-2|once|TRBV2|TRBD1
CATRVGTGLYGYTF
TGTGCCACCAGGGTTGGGACAGGGCTGTACGGCTACACCTTC
>TRBJ1-2|few|TRBV27|TRBD1
CASSLSDRLPYGYTF
TGTGCCAGCAGTTTATCGGACAGGCTTCCCTATGGCTACACCTTC
>TRBJ2-1|.|TRBV11-2|TRBD1
CASSLVHRGGVDEQFF
TGTGCCAGCAGCTTAGTTCACAGGGGTGGCGTCGATGAGCAGTTCTTC
>TRBJ2-3|.|TRBV7-8|.
CASSPGGDTQYF
TGTGCCAGCAGCCCCGGCGGCGATACGCAGTATTTT
>TRBJ2-1|.|TRBV7-9|.
CASSPTGRDNEQFF
TGTGCCAGCAGCCCAACCGGGCGGGACAATGAGCAGTTCTTC
>TRBJ2-7|few|TRBV7-8|.
CASSPSSYEQYF
TGTGCCAGCAGCCCCAGCTCCTACGAGCAGTACTTC
>TRBJ1-6|.|TRBV3-1/TRBV3-2|TRBD1
CASSQQTGISPLHF
TGTGCCAGCAGCCAACAGACAGGGATTTCACCCCTCCACTTT
>TRBJ2-1|few|TRBV20-1|TRBD2
CSASTPTSGTEQFF
TGCAGTGCTAGTACCCCGACTAGCGGGACTGAGCAGTTCTTC
>TRBJ1-2|.|TRBV6-5|.
CASRGGNGYTF
TGTGCCAGCAGGGGGGGGAATGGCTACACCTTC
>TRBJ1-2|few|TRBV4-2|TRBD1
CASSQGGQSYYGYTF
TGTGCCAGCAGCCAGGGGGGACAGTCCTACTATGGCTACACCTTC
>TRBJ2-1|.|TRBV11-3|.
CASSRVVEEKQFF
TGTGCCAGCAGCAGGGTAGTGGAGGAAAAGCAGTTCTTC
>TRBJ2-3|.|TRBV4-2|.
CASSQGRGTVTDTQYF
TGTGCCAGCAGCCAAGGTAGGGGAACAGTCACAGATACGCAGTATTTT
>TRBJ2-5|once|TRBV28|TRBD1
CASSPPTGGMETQYF
TGTGCCAGCAGTCCCCCGACAGGGGGCATGGAGACCCAGTACTTC
>TRBJ2-3|.|TRBV7-2|TRBD2
CASSLVARGGTDTQYF
TGTGCCAGCAGCTTAGTTGCGCGGGGGGGCACAGATACGCAGTATTTT
>TRBJ2-2|few|TRBV14|.
CASSPGTANTGELFF
TGTGCCAGCAGCCCTGGAACAGCAAACACCGGGGAGCTGTTTTTT
>TRBJ1-2|few|TRBV6-5|.
CASSYGGGDGYTF
TGTGCCAGCAGTTACGGGGGAGGTGATGGCTACACCTTC
>TRBJ2-1|medium-sized|TRBV10-1|TRBD2
CASSPGRENEQFF
TGCGCCAGCAGTCCAGGGCGGGAGAATGAGCAGTTCTTC
>TRBJ2-2|many|TRBV10-3|.
CAISESTGANTGELFF
TGTGCCATCAGTGAGTCAACAGGCGCGAACACCGGGGAGCTGTTTTTT
>TRBJ1-2|.|TRBV4-3|.
CASSQDLGHPNYGYTF
TGCGCCAGCAGCCAAGATCTGGGACACCCAAACTATGGCTACACCTTC
>TRBJ1-1|few|TRBV11-2|.
CASSLPGPNTEAFF
TGTGCCAGCAGCCTACCAGGGCCGAACACTGAAGCTTTCTTT
>TRBJ2-5|.|TRBV10-3|.
CAISESTGMTRETQYF
TGTGCCATCAGTGAGTCGACGGGTATGACGAGGGAGACCCAGTACTTC
>TRBJ1-1|.|TRBV6-1|.
CASSERPPGTEAFF
TGTGCCAGCAGTGAACGGCCCCCGGGCACTGAAGCTTTCTTT
>TRBJ2-2|.|TRBV24-1|.
CATSDSRTILTGGELFF
TGTGCCACCAGTGATAGTAGGACTATCTTAACAGGCGGGGAGCTGTTTTTT
>TRBJ2-3|.|TRBV7-9|TRBD2
CASSFLKGLASTDTQYF
TGTGCCAGCAGCTTTTTGAAGGGACTAGCGAGCACAGATACGCAGTATTTT
>TRBJ1-5|.|TRBV4-1|.
CASSQVVGSNQPQHF
TGCGCCAGCAGCCAAGTGGTTGGCAGTAATCAGCCCCAGCATTTT
>TRBJ1-1|.|TRBV10-3|TRBD1
CAISGRDRAASNTEAFF
TGTGCCATCAGTGGCCGAGACAGGGCTGCGTCAAACACTGAAGCTTTCTTT
>TRBJ2-3|.|TRBV5-4|TRBD2
CASSLTSGLTDTQYF
TGTGCCAGCAGCTTGACTAGCGGGCTCACAGATACGCAGTATTTT
>TRBJ1-1|.|TRBV5-4|.
CASSLGTGLVGTEAFF
TGTGCCAGCAGCTTGGGAACAGGGCTGGTAGGCACTGAAGCTTTCTTT
>TRBJ2-7|.|TRBV28|.
CASSLGRWSEQYF
TGTGCCAGCAGTTTGGGTAGGTGGAGCGAGCAGTACTTC
>TRBJ2-7|.|TRBV2|TRBD2
CASYPASGSEQYF
TGTGCCAGCTACCCCGCGAGCGGGAGTGAGCAGTACTTC
>TRBJ2-1|.|TRBV30|TRBD2
CAWSLTSGRAVSYNEQFF
TGTGCCTGGAGCTTAACTAGCGGGAGGGCCGTCTCCTACAATGAGCAGTTCTTC
>TRBJ2-5|many|TRBV5-5|.
CASSLSRGETQYF
TGTGCCAGCAGCTTGAGCAGGGGTGAGACCCAGTACTTC
>TRBJ2-3|.|TRBV6-5|TRBD1
CASSPTGGELDTQYF
TGTGCCAGCAGTCCAACAGGGGGCGAACTAGATACGCAGTATTTT
>TRBJ2-7|.|TRBV3-1/TRBV3-2|.
CASSQDRGLRYEQYF
TGTGCCAGCAGCCAAGACAGGGGATTGCGCTACGAGCAGTACTTC
>TRBJ1-1|.|TRBV12-5|.
CASGLSTGEAFF
TGTGCTAGTGGTTTGTCAACAGGGGAAGCTTTCTTT
>TRBJ2-5|once|TRBV3-1/TRBV3-2|TRBD2
CASSPGGAGVRETQYF
TGTGCCAGCAGCCCTGGTGGAGCGGGGGTCCGGGAGACCCAGTACTTC
>TRBJ2-3|.|TRBV28|.
CAAGWLGAESLDTQYF
TGTGCCGCCGGATGGCTGGGGGCCGAATCGCTTGATACGCAGTATTTT
>TRBJ1-1|.|TRBV27|.
CASSPESGGTEAFF
TGTGCCAGCAGTCCCGAGTCGGGGGGCACTGAAGCTTTCTTT
>TRBJ2-7|.|TRBV14|TRBD2
CASSPWGGLYEQYF
TGTGCCAGCAGCCCGTGGGGGGGACTCTACGAACAGTACTTC
>TRBJ2-5|.|TRBV16|TRBD1
CASSPDGDRKTQYF
TGTGCCAGCAGCCCCGATGGGGACAGAAAGACCCAGTACTTC
>TRBJ2-7|.|TRBV3-1/TRBV3-2|.
CASSQAVRSYEQYF
TGTGCCAGCAGCCAAGCGGTCAGGTCCTACGAGCAGTACTTC
>TRBJ2-5|.|TRBV6-1|.
CASSEGGGRGRETQYF
TGTGCCAGCAGTGAAGGCGGGGGCAGGGGGCGAGAGACCCAGTACTTC
>TRBJ1-2|.|TRBV5-1|TRBD1
CASSLAGGTGSYGYTF
TGCGCCAGCAGCTTGGCCGGGGGGACAGGGTCTTATGGCTACACCTTC
>TRBJ1-1|.|TRBV3-1/TRBV3-2|TRBD1
CASSHPGTGGAPDTEAFF
TGTGCCAGCAGCCACCCCGGGACAGGGGGCGCCCCGGACACTGAAGCTTTCTTT